This T cell receptor (beta chain) was observed in a study of T cell responses to AZD1222 COVID-19 vaccine. Study-wide findings and caveats: Receipt of two AZD1222 doses was followed by a rise in Spike-specific TCR breadth and depth. Across spike, vaccine-associated CD4 TCRs were found, dominant at 160-218 and 743-854.

Only in-frame clones appear in the TCRdb table, and some are missing; sequencing was by immunoSEQ multiplex PCR. The sample lists approximately 180,000 clones; 85% to 90% were seen once. In regard to this clone: Its target is not known.

The CDR3 has 16 amino acids. V lost 1 base, J lost 4 bases, and 6 bases stayed unmatched. Per germline, CDR1 LGHNA and CDR2 YSLEER. V gene TRBV4-3 combines with J gene TRBJ2-3; TRBD2 agrees at 9 bases. This receptor was obtained from an adult who received the MenACWY meningococcal vaccine as a control. Material: peripheral blood, obtained 28 days after the second dose of the MenACWY control vaccine. CDR3 loop: CASSQVPAGGPDTQYF. DNA of the CDR3: TGCGCCAGCAGCCAAGTCCCCGCGGGAGGGCCAGATACGCAGTATTTT.